This T cell receptor beta chain is from a study of blood T cell repertoires in COVID-19. Study in general: Italy, Spain and the United States were the sources of the convalescent and acute COVID-19 samples. The analysed material was cDNA or gDNA that came from T cells, B-cell-depleted T cells, or PBMCs.

Per the original methods: Reference gene primer amplification yielded estimated nucleated cell counts. Data came from immunoSEQ multiplex PCR; TCRdb stores just in-frame clones and leaves some out. V, J and clone size are those of that table, while D and trimming were read from the DNA. The table lists over 60,000 clones, about nine tenths of them singletons. Unmatched junction bases numbered 7, after V lost 6 bases and J lost 9 bases. CDR3 length: 14 amino acids. Germline values: CDR1 SNHLY, CDR2 FYNNEI. The chain joins TRBV2 to TRBJ1-5, with 11 bases matching TRBD1. The sequencing input was peripheral blood. The receptor's source is a woman of 80 years or more with active or convalescent COVID-19. In nucleotides, the CDR3 is TGTGCCAGCAGGACCGGGACAGGGGGTTGGCCCCAGCATTTT. Amino acids: CASRTGTGGWPQHF. Based on the CDR3 plus reference TRBV2 and TRBJ1-5, the full variable domain is EPEVTQTPSHQVTQMGQEVILRCVPISNHLYFYWYRQILGQKVEFLVSFYNNEISEKSEIFDDQFSVERPDGSNFTLKIRSTKLEDSAMYFCASRTGTGGWPQHFGDGTRLSIL.